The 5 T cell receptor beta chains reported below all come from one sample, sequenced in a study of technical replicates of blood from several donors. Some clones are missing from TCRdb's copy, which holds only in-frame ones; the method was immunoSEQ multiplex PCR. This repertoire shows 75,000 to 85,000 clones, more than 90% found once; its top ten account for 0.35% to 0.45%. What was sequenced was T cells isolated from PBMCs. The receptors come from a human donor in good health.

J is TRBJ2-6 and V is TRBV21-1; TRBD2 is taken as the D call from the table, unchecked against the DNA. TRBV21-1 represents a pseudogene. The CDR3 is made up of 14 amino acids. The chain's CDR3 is CASSAVTGANVLTF. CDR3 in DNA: TGTGCCAGCAGCGCGGTAACTGGGGCCAACGTCCTGACTTTC.

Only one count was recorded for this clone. The CDR3 DNA follows: TGTGCCAGCAGTTCGGCCCCGCAGGGTGAAGCTTTCTTT. The encoded protein is CASSSAPQGEAFF. The chain is built from TRBV27 and TRBJ1-1, with a weak D call TRBD1 (5 bases). V was shortened by 4 bases and J by 7 bases, with 13 bases between the two germline ends. Germline V lookup: CDR1 MNHEY, CDR2 SMNVEV (reference sequence). This CDR3 contains 13 residues.

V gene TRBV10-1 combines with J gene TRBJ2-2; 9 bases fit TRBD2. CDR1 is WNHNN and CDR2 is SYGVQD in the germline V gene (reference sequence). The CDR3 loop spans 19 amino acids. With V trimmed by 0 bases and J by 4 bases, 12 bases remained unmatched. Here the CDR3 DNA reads TGCGCCAGCAGTGAGTCTCGCCTAGCGGGAATACTAAGCACCGGGGAGCTGTTTTTT. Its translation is CASSESRLAGILSTGELFF.

The CDR3: CASSQVGGKETQYF. The CDR3 DNA is TGCGCCAGCAGCCAAGTAGGGGGTAAAGAGACCCAGTACTTC. V gene TRBV4-1 combines with J gene TRBJ2-5; tentatively, D is TRBD1 (6 bases). The CDR3 runs to 14 residues. Germline CDR1 is MGHRA and CDR2 is YSYEKL. Trimming cost V 1 base and J 3 bases, with 9 bases left between them.

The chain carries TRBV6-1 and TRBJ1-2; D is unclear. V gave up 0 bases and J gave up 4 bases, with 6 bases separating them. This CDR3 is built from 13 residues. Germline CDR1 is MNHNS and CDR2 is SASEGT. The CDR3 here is CASSEALGYGYTF. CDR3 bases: TGTGCCAGCAGTGAAGCGCTCGGCTATGGCTACACCTTC.